This TCR beta chain was captured in a study of blood T cells in healthy people across ages. The study, taken as a whole, reports: Long-lived donors carried more naive CD4+ cells and greater diversity than aged donors. A strong correlation was found between TCR beta diversity and the percentage of naive T cells.

CDR3 length: 12 residues. Note on this clonotype: Its target is not known. Mismatch with germline at one junction end may stem from a read error.

A second PCR of roughly 6 to 12 cycles used a sample-barcoded 5' primer and a J-beta primer mix. Each of the cDNA molecules was tagged by a template-switch adaptor with 12 random nucleotides. Per sample, CDR3-containing paired-end reads numbered at least 2.5 million. MiXCR, run by TCRdb on the 5' RACE reads, gives a single entry per CDR3 protein. The repertoire includes hundreds of thousands of distinct CDR3 sequences, roughly three fifths of them detected once, and around a quarter sits in the top ten. The sequencing input was blood. This TCR was recovered from a man in his forties in good health. The V gene is TRBV12-3 or TRBV12-4, the J gene TRBJ1-2; D gene unclear. The CDR3 region is CASTHGVYGYTF. For the CDR3, the DNA is TGTGCCAGCACCCATGGGGTCTATGGTTACACCTTC.